This T cell receptor (beta chain) was captured by sequencing in a study of cytomegalovirus exposure and HLA in healthy donors. PCR employed 60 Vbeta and 13 Jbeta primers. Repertoires were generated with immunoSEQ multiplex PCR, while TCRdb's copy carries only in-frame clones and drops some. The sample includes about 130,000 clones, approximately 71% of them seen just once. Study outcomes and limitations: According to reports, the classifier identified cytomegalovirus status with high specificity and sensitivity.

This clone was seen only a few times. The antigen remains unidentified. The sample comprised PBMCs. The clonotype was recovered from a woman in her forties or fifties in good health and CMV-seronegative.

In DNA, the CDR3 is TGTGCCAGCAGTTACTCGGGACAGGCCAGCACAGATACGCAGTATTTT. Encoded protein: CASSYSGQASTDTQYF. J is TRBJ2-3 and V is TRBV6-5; 8 nucleotides align to TRBD1. Germline V CDR1 and CDR2: MNHEY, SVGAGI. V was pared by 0 bases and J by 0 bases, with 2 bases of the junction left unmatched. CDR3 length: 16 residues.